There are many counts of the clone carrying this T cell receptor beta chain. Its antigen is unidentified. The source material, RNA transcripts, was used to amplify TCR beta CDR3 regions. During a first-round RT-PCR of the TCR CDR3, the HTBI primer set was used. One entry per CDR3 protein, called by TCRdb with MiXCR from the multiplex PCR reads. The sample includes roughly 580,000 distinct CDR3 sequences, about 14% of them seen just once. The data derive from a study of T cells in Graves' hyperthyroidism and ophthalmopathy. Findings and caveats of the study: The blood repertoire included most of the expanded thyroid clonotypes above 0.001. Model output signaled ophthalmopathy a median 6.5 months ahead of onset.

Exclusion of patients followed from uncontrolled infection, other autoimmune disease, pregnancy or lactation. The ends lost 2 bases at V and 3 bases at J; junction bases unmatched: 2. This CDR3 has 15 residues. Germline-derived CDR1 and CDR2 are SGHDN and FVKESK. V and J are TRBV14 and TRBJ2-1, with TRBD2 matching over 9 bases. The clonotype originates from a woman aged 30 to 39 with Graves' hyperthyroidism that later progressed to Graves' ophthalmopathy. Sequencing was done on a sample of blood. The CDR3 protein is CASSQTSGFYNEQFF. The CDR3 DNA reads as TGTGCCAGCAGCCAAACTAGCGGGTTCTACAATGAGCAGTTCTTC. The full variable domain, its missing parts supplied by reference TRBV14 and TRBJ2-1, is EAGVTQFPSHSVIEKGQTVTLRCDPISGHDNLYWYRRVMGKEIKFLLHFVKESKQDESGMPNNRFLAERTGGTYSTLKVQPAELEDSGVYFCASSQTSGFYNEQFFGPGTRLTVL.